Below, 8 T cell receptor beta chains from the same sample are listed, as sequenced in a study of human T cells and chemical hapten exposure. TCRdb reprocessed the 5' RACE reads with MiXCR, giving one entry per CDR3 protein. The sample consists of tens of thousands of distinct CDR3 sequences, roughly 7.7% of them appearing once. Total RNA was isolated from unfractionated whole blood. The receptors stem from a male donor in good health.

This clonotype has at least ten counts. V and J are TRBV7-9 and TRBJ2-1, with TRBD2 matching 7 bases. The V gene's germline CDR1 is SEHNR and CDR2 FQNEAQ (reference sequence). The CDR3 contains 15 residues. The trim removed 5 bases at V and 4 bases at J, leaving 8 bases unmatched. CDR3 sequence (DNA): TGTGCCAGCAGCCAAGGACCCGGGGGGTACAATGAGCAGTTCTTC. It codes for CASSQGPGGYNEQFF.

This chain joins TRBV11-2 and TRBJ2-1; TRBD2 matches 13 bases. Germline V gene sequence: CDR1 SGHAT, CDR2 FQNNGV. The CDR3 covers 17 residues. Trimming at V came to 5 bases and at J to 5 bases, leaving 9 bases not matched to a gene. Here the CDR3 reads CASSPTPGLAGNNEQFF. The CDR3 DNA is TGTGCCAGCAGCCCAACGCCGGGACTAGCGGGGAACAATGAGCAGTTCTTC.

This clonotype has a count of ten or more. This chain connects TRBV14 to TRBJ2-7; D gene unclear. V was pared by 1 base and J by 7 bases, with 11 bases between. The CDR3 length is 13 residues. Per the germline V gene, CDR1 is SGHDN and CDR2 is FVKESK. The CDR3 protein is CASSQGAGREQYF. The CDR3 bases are TGTGCCAGCAGCCAAGGAGCAGGCCGGGAGCAGTACTTC.

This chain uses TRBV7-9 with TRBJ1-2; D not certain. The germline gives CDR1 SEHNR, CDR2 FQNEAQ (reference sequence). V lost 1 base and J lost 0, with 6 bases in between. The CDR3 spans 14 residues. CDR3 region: CASSLEVANYGYTF. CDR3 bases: TGTGCCAGCAGCTTAGAGGTAGCTAACTATGGCTACACCTTC.

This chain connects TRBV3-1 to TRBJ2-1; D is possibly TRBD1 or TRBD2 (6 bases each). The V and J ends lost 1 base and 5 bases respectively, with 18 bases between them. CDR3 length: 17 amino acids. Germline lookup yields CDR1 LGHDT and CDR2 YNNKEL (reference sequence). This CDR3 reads CASSQVSGKRGDNEQFF. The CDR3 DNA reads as TGTGCCAGCAGCCAAGTTTCCGGGAAAAGGGGGGACAATGAGCAGTTCTTC.

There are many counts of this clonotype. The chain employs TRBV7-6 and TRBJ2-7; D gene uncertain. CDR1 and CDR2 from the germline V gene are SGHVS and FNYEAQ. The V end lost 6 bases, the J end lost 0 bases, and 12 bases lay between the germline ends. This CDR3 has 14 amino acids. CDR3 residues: CASSLTDASYEQYF. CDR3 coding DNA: TGTGCCAGCAGTCTTACGGACGCCTCCTACGAGCAGTACTTC.

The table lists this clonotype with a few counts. The CDR3 bases are TGCGCCAGCAGCTGGCCGGACAGGGCAAGCACAGATACGCAGTATTTT. It codes for CASSWPDRASTDTQYF. The gene calls are TRBV5-1 and TRBJ2-3; 8 positions agree with TRBD1. Germline CDR1 is SGHRS and CDR2 is YFSETQ. The CDR3 is 16 amino acids. V trimming: 3 bases; J trimming: 0 bases; junction bases outside the gene matches: 6.

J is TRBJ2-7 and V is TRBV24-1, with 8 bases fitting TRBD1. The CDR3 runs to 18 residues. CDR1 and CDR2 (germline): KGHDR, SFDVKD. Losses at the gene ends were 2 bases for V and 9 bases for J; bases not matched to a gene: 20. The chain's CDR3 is CATSDSFPWTGLSRWQYF. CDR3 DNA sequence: TGTGCCACCAGTGATTCATTCCCGTGGACAGGGCTAAGTCGGTGGCAGTACTTC.